This TCR beta chain was identified during a study of molecular identifiers for immune sequencing clone quantification. For naive CD8 T cells, sorting used the CD8+CD4-CCR7+CD45RA+ phenotype. Trimming shortened V by 2 bases and J by 4 bases, and 13 bases separated the two germline ends. Looked up from germline, CDR1 is SGDLS and CDR2 is YYNGEE. The CDR3 consists of 15 residues. MiXCR, applied by TCRdb to the PCR reads, yields one record per CDR3 protein. Of 50,000 to 65,000 distinct CDR3 sequences listed, about 23% were seen once; the top ten hold about 2%. V gene TRBV9 combines with J gene TRBJ1-5; tentative D call: TRBD1 (6 bases). The TCR originated in a human donor in good health. Some libraries in this study had Jurkat cell RNA spiked in. The material sequenced was naive CD8+ T cells from blood, with Jurkat cell RNA spiked in. Subset reported: FACS-sorted CD8+CD4-CCR7+CD45RA+ naive T cells. The CDR3 protein is CASSVRGAANQPQHF. The CDR3 DNA follows: TGTGCCAGCAGCGTGCGGGGGGCGGCTAATCAGCCCCAGCATTTT.